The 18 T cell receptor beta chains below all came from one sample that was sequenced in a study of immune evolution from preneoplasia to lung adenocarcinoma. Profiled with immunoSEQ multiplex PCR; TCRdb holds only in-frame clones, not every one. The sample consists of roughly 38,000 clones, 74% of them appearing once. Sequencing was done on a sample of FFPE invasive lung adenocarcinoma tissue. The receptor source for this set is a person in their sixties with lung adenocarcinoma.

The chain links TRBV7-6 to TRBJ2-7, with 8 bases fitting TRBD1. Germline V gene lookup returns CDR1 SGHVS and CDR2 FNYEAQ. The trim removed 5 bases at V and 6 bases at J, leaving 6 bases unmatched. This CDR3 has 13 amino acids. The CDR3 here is CASSQGAPREQYF. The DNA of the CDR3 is TGTGCCAGCAGCCAGGGGGCCCCACGCGAGCAGTACTTC.

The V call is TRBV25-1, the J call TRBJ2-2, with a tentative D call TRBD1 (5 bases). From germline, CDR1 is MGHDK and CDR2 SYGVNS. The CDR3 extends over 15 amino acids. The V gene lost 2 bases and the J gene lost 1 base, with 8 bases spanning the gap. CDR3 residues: CASSELQGNTGELFF. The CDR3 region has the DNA TGTGCCAGCAGTGAACTCCAGGGGAACACCGGGGAGCTGTTTTTT.

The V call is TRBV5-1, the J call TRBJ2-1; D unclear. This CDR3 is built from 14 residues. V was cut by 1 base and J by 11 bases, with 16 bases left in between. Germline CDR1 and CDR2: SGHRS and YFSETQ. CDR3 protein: CASSLTRPDDKQFF. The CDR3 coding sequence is TGCGCCAGCAGCTTGACCAGGCCAGATGATAAGCAGTTCTTC.

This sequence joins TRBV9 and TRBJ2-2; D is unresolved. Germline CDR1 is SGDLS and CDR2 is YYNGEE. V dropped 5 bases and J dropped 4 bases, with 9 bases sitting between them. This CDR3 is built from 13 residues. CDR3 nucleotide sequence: TGTGCCAGCAGTGCGGTGTTCACCGGGGAGCTGTTTTTT. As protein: CASSAVFTGELFF.

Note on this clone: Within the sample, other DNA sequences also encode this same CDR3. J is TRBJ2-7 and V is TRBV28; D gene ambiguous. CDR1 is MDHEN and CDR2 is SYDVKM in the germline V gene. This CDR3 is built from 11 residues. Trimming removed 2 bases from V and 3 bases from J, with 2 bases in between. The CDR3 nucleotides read TGTGCCAGCAGTTTACGCTACGAGCAGTACTTC. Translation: CASSLRYEQYF.

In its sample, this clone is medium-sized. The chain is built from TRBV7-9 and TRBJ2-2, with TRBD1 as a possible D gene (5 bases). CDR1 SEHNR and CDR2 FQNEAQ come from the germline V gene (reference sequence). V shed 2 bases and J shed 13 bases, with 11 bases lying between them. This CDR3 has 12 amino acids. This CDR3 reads CASSLSQGGLFF. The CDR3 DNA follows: TGTGCCAGCAGCTTATCGCAGGGCGGGCTGTTTTTT.

The CDR3 DNA reads TGTGCCAGCAGCCACTACAGCTCCTACGAGCAGTACTTC. It is translated as CASSHYSSYEQYF. V and J are TRBV7-8 and TRBJ2-7; D unresolved. This CDR3 has 13 amino acids. Trimming removed 5 bases at V and 0 bases at J, with 8 bases between. The V gene's germline CDR1 is SGHVS and CDR2 FQNEAQ.

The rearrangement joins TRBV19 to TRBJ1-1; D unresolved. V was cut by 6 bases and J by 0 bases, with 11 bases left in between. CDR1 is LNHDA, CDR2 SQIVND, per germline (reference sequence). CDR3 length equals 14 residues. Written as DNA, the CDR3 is TGTGCCAGTAGCAACGAGATACTGAACACTGAAGCTTTCTTT. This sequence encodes CASSNEILNTEAFF.

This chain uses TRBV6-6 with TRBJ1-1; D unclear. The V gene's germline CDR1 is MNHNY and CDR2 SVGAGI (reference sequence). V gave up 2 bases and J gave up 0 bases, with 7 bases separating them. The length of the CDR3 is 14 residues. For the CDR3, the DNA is TGTGCCAGCAGTTACCAGGCCGTGAACACTGAAGCTTTCTTT. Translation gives CASSYQAVNTEAFF.

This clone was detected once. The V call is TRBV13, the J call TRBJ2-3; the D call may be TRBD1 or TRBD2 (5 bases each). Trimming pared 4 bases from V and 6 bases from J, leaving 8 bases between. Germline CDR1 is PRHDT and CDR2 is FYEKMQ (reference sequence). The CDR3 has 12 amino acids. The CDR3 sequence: CASSSEGDTQYF. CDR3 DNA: TGTGCCAGCAGCTCCGAGGGGGATACGCAGTATTTT.

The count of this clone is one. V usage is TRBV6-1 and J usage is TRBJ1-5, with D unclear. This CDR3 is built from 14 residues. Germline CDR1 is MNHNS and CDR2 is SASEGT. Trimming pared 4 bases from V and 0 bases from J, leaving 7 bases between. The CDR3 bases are TGTGCCAGCAGTGCTGAGAATAGCAATCAGCCCCAGCATTTT. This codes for CASSAENSNQPQHF.

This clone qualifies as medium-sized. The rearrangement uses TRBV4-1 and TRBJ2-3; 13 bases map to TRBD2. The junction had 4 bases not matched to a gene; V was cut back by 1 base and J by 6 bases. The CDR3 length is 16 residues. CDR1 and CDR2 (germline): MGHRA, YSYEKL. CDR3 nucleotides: TGCGCCAGCAGCCAAGGGACTAGCGGGAGATGGGATACGCAGTATTTT. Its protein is CASSQGTSGRWDTQYF.

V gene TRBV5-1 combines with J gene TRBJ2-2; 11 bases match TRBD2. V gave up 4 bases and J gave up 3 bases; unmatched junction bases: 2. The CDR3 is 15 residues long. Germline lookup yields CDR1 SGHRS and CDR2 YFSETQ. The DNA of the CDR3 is TGCGCCAGCAGCCATAGCGGGAGGGACACCGGGGAGCTGTTTTTT. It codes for CASSHSGRDTGELFF.

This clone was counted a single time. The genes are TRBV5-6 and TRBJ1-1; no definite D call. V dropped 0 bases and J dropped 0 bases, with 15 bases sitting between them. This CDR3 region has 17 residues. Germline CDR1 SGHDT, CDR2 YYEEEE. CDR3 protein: CASSLAGQLIMNTEAFF. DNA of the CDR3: TGTGCCAGCAGCTTGGCTGGGCAGTTGATCATGAACACTGAAGCTTTCTTT. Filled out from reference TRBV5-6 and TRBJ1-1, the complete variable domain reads DAGVTQSPTHLIKTRGQQVTLRCSPKSGHDTVSWYQQALGQGPQFIFQYYEEEERQRGNFPDRFSGHQFPNYSSELNVNALLLGDSALYLCASSLAGQLIMNTEAFFGQGTRLTVV.

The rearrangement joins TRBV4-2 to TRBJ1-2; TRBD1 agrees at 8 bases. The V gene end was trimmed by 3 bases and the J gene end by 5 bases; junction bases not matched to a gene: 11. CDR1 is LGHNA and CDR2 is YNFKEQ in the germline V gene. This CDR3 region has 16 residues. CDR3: CASSQDPGQGNYGYTF. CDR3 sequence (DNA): TGTGCCAGCAGCCAGGATCCCGGACAGGGCAATTATGGCTACACCTTC.

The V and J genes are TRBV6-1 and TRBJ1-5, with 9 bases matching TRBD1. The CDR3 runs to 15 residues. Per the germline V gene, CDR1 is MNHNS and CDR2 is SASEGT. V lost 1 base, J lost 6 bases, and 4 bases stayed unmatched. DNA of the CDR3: TGTGCCAGCAGTGAAGAAGGACAGGGGAGTCAGCCCCAGCATTTT. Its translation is CASSEEGQGSQPQHF.

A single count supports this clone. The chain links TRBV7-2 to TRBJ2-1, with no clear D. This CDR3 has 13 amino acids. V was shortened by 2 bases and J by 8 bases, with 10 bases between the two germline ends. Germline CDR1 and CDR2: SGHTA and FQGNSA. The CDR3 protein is CASSLKRQDEQFF. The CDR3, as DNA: TGTGCCAGCAGCTTAAAGAGGCAGGATGAGCAGTTCTTC. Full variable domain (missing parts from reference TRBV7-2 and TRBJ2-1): GAGVSQSPSNKVTEKGKDVELRCDPISGHTALYWYRQSLGQGLEFLIYFQGNSAPDKSGLPSDRFSAERTGGSVSTLTIQRTQQEDSAVYLCASSLKRQDEQFFGPGTRLTVL.

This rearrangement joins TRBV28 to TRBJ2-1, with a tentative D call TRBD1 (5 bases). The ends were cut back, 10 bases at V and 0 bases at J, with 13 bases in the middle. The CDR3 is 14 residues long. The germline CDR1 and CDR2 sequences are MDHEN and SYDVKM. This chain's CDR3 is CATYQGSSYNEQFF. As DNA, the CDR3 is TGTGCCACCTATCAGGGAAGCTCCTACAATGAGCAGTTCTTC. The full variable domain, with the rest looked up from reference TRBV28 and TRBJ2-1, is DVKVTQSSRYLVKRTGEKVFLECVQDMDHENMFWYRQDPGLGLRLIYFSYDVKMKEKGDIPEGYSVSREKKERFSLILESASTNQTSMYLCATYQGSSYNEQFFGPGTRLTVL.